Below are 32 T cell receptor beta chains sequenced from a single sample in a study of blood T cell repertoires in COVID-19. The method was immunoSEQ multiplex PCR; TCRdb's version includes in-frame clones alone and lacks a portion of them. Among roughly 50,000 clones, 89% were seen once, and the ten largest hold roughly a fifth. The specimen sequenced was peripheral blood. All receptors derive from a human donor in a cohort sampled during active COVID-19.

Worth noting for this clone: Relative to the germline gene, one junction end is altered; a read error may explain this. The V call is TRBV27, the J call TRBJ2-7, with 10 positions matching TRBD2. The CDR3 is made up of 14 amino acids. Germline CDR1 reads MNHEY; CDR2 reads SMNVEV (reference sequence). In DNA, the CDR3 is TGTGCCAGCAGCCCCCTAGCGGGGGCCTATGAGCAGTACTTC. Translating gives CASSPLAGAYEQYF.

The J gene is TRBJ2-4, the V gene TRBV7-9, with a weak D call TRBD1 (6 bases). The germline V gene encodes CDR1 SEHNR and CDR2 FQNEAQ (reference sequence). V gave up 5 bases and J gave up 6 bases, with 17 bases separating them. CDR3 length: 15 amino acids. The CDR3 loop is CASSTLGAAVNIQYF. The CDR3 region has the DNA TGTGCCAGCAGCACCCTGGGGGCTGCGGTAAACATTCAGTACTTC. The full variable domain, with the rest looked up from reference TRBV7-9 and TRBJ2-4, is DTGVSQNPRHKITKRGQNVTFRCDPISEHNRLYWYRQTLGQGPEFLTYFQNEAQLEKSRLLSDRFSAERPKGSFSTLEIQRTEQGDSAMYLCASSTLGAAVNIQYFGAGTRLSVL.

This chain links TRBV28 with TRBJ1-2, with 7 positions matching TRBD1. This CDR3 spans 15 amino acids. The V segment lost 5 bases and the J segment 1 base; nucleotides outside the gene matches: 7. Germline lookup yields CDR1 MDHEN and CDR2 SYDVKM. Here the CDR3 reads CASSPLDRVNYGYTF. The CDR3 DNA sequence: TGTGCCAGCAGTCCTCTAGACAGGGTTAACTATGGCTACACCTTC.

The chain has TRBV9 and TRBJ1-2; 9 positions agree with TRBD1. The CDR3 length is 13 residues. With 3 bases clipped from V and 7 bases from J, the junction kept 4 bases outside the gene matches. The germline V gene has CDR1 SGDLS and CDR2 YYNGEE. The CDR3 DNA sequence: TGTGCCAGCAGCGGACCGGGACAGGGTGGCTACACCTTC. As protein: CASSGPGQGGYTF.

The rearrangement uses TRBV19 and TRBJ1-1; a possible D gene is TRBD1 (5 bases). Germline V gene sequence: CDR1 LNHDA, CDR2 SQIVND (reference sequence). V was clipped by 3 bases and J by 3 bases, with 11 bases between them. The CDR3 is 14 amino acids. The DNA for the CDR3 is TGTGCCAGTAGTATGGCGGGGGGGGACACTGAAGCTTTCTTT. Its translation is CASSMAGGDTEAFF.

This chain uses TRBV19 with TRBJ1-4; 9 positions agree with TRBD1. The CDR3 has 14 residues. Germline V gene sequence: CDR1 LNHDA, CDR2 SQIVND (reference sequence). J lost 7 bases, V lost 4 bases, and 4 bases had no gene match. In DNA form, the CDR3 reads TGTGCCAGTAGTACCACAGGGGGCGGTGAAAAACTGTTTTTT. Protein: CASSTTGGGEKLFF.

CDR3 amino acids: CAWNSGVGQAYEQYF. CDR3 sequence (DNA): TGTGCCTGGAACTCGGGTGTAGGACAGGCCTACGAGCAGTACTTC. This chain connects TRBV30 to TRBJ2-7; 7 nucleotides agree with TRBD1. The CDR3 contains 15 residues. With 4 bases clipped from V and 2 bases from J, the junction kept 11 bases outside the gene matches. Germline lookup yields CDR1 GTSNPN and CDR2 SVGIG (reference sequence).

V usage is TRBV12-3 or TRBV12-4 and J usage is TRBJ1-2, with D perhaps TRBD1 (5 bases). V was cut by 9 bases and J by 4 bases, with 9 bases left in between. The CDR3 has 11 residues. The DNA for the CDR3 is TGTGCCAGTGGGGGGACCTATGGCTACACCTTC. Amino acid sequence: CASGGTYGYTF.

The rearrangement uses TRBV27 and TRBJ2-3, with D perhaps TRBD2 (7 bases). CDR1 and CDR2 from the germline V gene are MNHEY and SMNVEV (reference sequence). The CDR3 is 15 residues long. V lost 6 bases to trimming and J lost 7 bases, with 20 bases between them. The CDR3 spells CASRWWGAGGNTQYF. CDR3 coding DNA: TGTGCCAGCAGATGGTGGGGGGCCGGGGGGAATACGCAGTATTTT.

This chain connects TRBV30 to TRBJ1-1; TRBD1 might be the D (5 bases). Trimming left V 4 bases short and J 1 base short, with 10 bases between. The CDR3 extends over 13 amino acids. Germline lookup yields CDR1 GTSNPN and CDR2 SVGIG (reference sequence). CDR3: CAWTDRPNTEAFF. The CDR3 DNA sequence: TGTGCCTGGACCGACAGACCGAACACTGAAGCTTTCTTT.

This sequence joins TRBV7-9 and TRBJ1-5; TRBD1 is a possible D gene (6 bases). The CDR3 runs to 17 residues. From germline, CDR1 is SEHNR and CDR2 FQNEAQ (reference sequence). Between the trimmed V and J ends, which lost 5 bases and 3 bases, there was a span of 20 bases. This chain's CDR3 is CASSQNTGSWDNQPQHF. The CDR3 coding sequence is TGTGCCAGCAGCCAAAATACAGGGTCTTGGGACAATCAGCCCCAGCATTTT.

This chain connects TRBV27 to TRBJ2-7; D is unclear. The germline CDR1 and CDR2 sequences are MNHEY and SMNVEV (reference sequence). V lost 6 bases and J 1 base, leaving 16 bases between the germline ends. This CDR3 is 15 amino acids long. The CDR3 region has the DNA TGTGCCAGCAGCGTGAGCTACCATCCGTCCTACGAGCAGTACTTC. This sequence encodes CASSVSYHPSYEQYF.

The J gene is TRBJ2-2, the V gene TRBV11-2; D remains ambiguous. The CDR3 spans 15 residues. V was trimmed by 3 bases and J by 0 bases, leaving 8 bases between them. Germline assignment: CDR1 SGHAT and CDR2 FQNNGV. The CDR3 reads CASSFLAANTGELFF. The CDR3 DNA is TGTGCCAGCAGCTTCTTAGCAGCGAACACCGGGGAGCTGTTTTTT.

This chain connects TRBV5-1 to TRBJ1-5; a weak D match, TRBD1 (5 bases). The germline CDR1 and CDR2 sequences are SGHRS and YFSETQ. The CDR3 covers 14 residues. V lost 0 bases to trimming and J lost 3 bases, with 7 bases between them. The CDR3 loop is CASSLGGDNQPQHF. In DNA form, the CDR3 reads TGCGCCAGCAGCTTGGGGGGGGACAATCAGCCCCAGCATTTT.

DNA for the CDR3: TGTGCCAGCAGTTACGGCGGAACCTACGAGCAGTACTTC. It is translated as CASSYGGTYEQYF. The chain has TRBV6-2 or TRBV6-3 and TRBJ2-7; no reliable D call. The CDR3 runs to 13 residues. Looked up from germline, CDR1 is MNHEY and CDR2 is SVGEGT. Deletions cut 2 bases from V and 2 bases from J, with 7 bases between.

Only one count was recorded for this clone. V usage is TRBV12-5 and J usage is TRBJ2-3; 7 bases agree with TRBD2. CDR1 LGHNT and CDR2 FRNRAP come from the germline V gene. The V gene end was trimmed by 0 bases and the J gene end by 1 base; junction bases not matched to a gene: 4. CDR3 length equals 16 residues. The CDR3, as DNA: TGTGCTAGTGGTTTGGTACTAGCGAGACGCACAGATACGCAGTATTTT. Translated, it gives CASGLVLARRTDTQYF.

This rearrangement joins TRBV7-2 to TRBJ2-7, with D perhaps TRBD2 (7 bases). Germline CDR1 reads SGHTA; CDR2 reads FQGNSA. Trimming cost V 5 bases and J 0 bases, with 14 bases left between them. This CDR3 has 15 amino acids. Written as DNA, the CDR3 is TGTGCCAGCAGCCCCCTGGGGGGGGCCTCCTACGAGCAGTACTTC. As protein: CASSPLGGASYEQYF.

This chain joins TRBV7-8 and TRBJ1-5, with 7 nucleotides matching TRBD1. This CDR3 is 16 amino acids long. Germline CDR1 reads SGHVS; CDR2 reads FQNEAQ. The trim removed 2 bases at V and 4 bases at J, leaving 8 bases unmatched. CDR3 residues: CASSLSTGTANQPQHF. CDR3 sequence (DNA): TGTGCCAGCAGCTTAAGTACCGGGACAGCTAATCAGCCCCAGCATTTT.

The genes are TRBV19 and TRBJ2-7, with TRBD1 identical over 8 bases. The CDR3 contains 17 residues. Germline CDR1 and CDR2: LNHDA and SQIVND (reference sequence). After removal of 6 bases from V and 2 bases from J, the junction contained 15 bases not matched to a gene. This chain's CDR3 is CASSRTGIGRGTYEQYF. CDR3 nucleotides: TGTGCCAGTAGCAGGACAGGGATAGGCCGAGGGACCTACGAGCAGTACTTC. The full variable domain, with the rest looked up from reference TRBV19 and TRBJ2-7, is DGGITQSPKYLFRKEGQNVTLSCEQNLNHDAMYWYRQDPGQGLRLIYYSQIVNDFQKGDIAEGYSVSREKKESFPLTVTSAQKNPTAFYLCASSRTGIGRGTYEQYFGPGTRLTVT.

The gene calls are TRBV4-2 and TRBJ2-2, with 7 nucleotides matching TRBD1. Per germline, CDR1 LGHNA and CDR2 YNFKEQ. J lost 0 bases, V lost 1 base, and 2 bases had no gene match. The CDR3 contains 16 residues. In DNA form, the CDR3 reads TGTGCCAGCAGCCAAGGACAGGGCCCGAACACCGGGGAGCTGTTTTTT. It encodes CASSQGQGPNTGELFF.

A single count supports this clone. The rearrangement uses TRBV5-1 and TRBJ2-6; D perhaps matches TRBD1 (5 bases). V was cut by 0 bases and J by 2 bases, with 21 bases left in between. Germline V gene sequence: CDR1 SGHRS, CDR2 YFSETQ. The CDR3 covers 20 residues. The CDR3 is CASSLVVLGAGNAGANVLTF. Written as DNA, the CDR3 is TGCGCCAGCAGCTTGGTCGTATTAGGAGCAGGGAACGCTGGGGCCAACGTCCTGACTTTC.

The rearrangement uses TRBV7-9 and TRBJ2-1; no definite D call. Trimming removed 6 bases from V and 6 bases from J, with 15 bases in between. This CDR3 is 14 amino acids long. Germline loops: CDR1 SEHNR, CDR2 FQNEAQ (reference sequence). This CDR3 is CASSTPPLLNEQFF. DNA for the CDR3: TGTGCCAGCAGTACACCTCCCCTGCTCAATGAGCAGTTCTTC. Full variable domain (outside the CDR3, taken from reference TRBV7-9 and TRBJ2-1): DTGVSQNPRHKITKRGQNVTFRCDPISEHNRLYWYRQTLGQGPEFLTYFQNEAQLEKSRLLSDRFSAERPKGSFSTLEIQRTEQGDSAMYLCASSTPPLLNEQFFGPGTRLTVL.

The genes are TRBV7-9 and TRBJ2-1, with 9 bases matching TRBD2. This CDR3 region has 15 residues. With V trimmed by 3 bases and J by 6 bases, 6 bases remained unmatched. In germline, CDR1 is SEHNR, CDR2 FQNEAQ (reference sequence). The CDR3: CASSFSGGSINEQFF. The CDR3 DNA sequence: TGTGCCAGCAGCTTTAGCGGGGGTTCTATCAATGAGCAGTTCTTC.

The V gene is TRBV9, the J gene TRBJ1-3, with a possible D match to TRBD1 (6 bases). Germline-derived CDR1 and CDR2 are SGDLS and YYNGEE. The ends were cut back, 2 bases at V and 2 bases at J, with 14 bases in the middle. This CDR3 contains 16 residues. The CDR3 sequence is CASSVTGGRTGNTIYF. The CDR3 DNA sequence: TGTGCCAGCAGCGTCACGGGGGGGCGAACTGGAAACACCATATATTTT.

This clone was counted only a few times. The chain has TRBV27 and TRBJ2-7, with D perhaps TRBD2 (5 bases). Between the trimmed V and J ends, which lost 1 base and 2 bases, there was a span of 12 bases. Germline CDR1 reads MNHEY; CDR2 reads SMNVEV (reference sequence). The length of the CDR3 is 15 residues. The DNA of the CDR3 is TGTGCCAGCAGTTTATTCGAGGGCGCCACCTACGAGCAGTACTTC. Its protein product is CASSLFEGATYEQYF.

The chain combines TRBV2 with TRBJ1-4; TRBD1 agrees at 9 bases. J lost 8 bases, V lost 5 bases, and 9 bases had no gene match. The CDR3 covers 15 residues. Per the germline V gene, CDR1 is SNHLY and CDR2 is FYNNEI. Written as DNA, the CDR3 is TGTGCCAGCAGTCAAGGGACAGGGCGGGGAGAAAAACTGTTTTTT. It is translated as CASSQGTGRGEKLFF.

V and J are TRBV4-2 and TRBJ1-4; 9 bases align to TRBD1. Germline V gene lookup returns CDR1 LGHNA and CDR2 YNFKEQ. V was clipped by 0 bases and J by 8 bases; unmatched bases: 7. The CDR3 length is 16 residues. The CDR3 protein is CASSQDGGTGREKLFF. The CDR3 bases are TGTGCCAGCAGCCAAGATGGGGGGACAGGGAGGGAAAAACTGTTTTTT.

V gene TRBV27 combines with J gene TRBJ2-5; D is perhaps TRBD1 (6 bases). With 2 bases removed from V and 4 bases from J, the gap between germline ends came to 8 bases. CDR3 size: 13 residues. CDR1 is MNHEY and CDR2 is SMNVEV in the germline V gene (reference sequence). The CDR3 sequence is CASSLARGETQYF. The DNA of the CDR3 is TGTGCCAGCAGTTTAGCCAGGGGAGAGACCCAGTACTTC.

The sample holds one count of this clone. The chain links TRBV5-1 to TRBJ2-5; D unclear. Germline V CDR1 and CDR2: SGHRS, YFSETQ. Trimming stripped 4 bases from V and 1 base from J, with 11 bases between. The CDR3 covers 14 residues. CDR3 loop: CASSPVGFQETQYF. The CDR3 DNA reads TGCGCCAGCAGCCCGGTCGGGTTCCAAGAGACCCAGTACTTC.

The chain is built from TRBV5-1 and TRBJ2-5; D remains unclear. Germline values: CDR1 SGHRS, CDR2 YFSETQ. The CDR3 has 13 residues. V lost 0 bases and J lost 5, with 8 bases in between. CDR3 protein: CASSLAGGETQYF. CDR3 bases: TGCGCCAGCAGCTTGGCAGGTGGGGAGACCCAGTACTTC. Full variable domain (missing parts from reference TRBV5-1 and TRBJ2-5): KAGVTQTPRYLIKTRGQQVTLSCSPISGHRSVSWYQQTPGQGLQFLFEYFSETQRNKGNFPGRFSGRQFSNSRSEMNVSTLELGDSALYLCASSLAGGETQYFGPGTRLLVL.

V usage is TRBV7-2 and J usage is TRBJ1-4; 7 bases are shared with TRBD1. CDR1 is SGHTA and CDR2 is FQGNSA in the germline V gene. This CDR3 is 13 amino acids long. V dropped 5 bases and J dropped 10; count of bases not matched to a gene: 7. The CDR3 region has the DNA TGTGCCAGCAGCCCCGATCGACAGGGAAAACTGTTTTTT. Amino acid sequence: CASSPDRQGKLFF.

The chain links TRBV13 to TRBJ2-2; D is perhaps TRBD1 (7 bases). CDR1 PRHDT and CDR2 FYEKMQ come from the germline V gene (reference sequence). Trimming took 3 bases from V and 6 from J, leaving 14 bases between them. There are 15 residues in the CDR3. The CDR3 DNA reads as TGTGCCAGCAGCTTGGCAGGGGGAGGATCCGGGGAGCTGTTTTTT. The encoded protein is CASSLAGGGSGELFF.